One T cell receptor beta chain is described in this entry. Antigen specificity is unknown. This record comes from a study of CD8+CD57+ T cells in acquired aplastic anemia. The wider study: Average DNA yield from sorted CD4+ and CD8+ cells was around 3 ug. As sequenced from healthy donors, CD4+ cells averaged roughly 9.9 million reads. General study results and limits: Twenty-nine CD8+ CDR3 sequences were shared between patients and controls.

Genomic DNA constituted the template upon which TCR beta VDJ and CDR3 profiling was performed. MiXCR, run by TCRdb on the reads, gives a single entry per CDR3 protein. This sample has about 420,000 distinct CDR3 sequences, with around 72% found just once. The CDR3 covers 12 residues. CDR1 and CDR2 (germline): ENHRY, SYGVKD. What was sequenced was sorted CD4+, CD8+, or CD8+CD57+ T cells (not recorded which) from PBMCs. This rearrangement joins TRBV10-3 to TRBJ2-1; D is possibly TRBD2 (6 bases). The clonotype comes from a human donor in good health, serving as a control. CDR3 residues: CDTSTGVDEQFF. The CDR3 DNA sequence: TGTGACACTAGCACGGGGGTAGATGAGCAGTTCTTC.